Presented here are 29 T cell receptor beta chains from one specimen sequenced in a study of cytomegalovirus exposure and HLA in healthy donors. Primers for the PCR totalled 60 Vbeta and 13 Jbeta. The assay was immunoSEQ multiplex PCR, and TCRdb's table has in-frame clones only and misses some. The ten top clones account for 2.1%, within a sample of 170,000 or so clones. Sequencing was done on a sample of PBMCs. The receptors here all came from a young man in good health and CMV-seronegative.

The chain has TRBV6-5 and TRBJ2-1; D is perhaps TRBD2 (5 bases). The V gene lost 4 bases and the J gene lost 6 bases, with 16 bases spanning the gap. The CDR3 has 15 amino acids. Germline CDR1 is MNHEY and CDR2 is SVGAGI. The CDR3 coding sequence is TGTGCCAGCAGTTCTGGACTTGGCGCTGGCAATGAGCAGTTCTTC. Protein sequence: CASSSGLGAGNEQFF.

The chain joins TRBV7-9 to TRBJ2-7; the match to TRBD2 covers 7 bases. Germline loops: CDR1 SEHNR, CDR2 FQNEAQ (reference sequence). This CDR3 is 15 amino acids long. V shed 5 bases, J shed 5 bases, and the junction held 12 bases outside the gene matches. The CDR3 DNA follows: TGTGCCAGCAGCGGGGTTTGGGGGGGGACGCACGAGCAGTACTTC. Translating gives CASSGVWGGTHEQYF.

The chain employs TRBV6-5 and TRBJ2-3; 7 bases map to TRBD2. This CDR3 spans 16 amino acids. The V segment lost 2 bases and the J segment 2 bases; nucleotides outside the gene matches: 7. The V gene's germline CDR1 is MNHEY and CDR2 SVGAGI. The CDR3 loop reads CASSYSPSGFTDTQYF. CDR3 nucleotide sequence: TGTGCCAGCAGTTACAGTCCTAGCGGTTTCACAGATACGCAGTATTTT.

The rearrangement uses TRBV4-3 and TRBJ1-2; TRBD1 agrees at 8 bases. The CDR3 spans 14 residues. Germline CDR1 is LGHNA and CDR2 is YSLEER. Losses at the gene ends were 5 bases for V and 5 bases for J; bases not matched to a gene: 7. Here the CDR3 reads CASSEPGQAYGYTF. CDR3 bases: TGCGCCAGCAGCGAGCCGGGACAGGCTTATGGCTACACCTTC.

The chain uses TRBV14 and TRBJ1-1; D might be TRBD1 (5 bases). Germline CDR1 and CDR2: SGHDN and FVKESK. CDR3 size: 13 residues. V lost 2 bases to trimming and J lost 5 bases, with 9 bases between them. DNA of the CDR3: TGTGCCAGCAGCCAAAATCAGGGTACTGAAGCTTTCTTT. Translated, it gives CASSQNQGTEAFF.

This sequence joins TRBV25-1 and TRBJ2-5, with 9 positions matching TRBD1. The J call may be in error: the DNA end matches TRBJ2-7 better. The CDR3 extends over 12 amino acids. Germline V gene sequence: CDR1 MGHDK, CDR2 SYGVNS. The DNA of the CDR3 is TGTGCCATCGGGACAGGGAGCAACGAGCAGTACTTC. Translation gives CAIGTGSNEQYF.

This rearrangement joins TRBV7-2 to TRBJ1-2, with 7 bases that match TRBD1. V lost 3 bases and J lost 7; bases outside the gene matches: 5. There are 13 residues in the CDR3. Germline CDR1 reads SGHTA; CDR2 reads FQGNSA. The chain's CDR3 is CASSLQTGTGYTF. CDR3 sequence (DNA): TGTGCCAGCAGCTTGCAGACAGGGACTGGCTACACCTTC.

The CDR3 spells CASSQVPTGDPRYEQYF. CDR3 coding DNA: TGCGCCAGCAGTCAAGTCCCGACAGGCGATCCCAGATACGAGCAGTACTTC. The gene calls are TRBV23-1 and TRBJ2-7, with a possible D match to TRBD1 (6 bases). TRBV23-1 is labeled an ORF, and its function is uncertain. This CDR3 region has 17 residues. The V end was cut by 2 bases, the J end by 4 bases, with 21 bases between.

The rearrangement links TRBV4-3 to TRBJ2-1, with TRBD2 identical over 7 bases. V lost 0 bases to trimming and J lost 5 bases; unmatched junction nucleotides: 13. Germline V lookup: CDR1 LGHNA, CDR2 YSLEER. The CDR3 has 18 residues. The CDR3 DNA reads TGCGCCAGCAGCCAAGAGCAGGTGGATCTAGCGGAACACAATGAGCAGTTCTTC. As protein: CASSQEQVDLAEHNEQFF.

The CDR3 region has the DNA TGTGCCAGCAGTTACTCGTGGGCACCCCCCAATCAGCCCCAGCATTTT. Protein product: CASSYSWAPPNQPQHF. The chain links TRBV6-5 to TRBJ1-5; unclear D gene. Germline V gene data show CDR1 as MNHEY and CDR2 as SVGAGI. CDR3 length equals 16 residues. Deletions cut 0 bases from V and 3 bases from J, with 12 bases between.

This CDR3 reads CASSPSYTEAFF. The DNA for the CDR3 is TGTGCCAGTAGTCCCTCCTACACTGAAGCTTTCTTT. The chain carries TRBV19 and TRBJ1-1, with unresolved D. V dropped 5 bases and J dropped 3 bases, with 7 bases sitting between them. Germline CDR1 reads LNHDA; CDR2 reads SQIVND (reference sequence). CDR3 length: 12 residues.

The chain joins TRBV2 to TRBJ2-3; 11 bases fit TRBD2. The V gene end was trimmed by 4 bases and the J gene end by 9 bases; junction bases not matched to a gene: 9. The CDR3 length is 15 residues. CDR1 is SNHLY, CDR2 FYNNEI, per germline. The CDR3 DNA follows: TGTGCCAGCAGTGCAGCTAGCGGGAGGTCTTGGACGCAGTATTTT. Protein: CASSAASGRSWTQYF.

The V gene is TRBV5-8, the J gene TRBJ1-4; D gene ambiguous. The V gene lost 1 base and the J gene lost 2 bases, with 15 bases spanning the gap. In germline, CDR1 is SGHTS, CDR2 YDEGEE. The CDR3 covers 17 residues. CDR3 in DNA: TGTGCCAGCAGCTTGCCACCGGGTCTAACTACTAATGAAAAACTGTTTTTT. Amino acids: CASSLPPGLTTNEKLFF. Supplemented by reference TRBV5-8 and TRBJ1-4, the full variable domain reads EAGVTQSPTHLIKTRGQQATLRCSPISGHTSVYWYQQALGLGLQFLLWYDEGEERNRGNFPPRFSGRQFPNYSSELNVNALELEDSALYLCASSLPPGLTTNEKLFFGSGTQLSVL.

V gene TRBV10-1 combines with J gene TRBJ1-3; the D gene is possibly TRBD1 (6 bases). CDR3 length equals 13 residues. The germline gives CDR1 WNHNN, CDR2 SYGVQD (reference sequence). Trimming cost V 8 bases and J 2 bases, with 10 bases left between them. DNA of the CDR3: TGCGCCAGCGCCGGGACAACTGGAAACACCATATATTTT. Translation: CASAGTTGNTIYF.

CDR3: CASSSGLAGGLNEQFF. The CDR3 DNA reads as TGCGCCAGCAGCTCGGGACTAGCGGGAGGTCTGAATGAGCAGTTCTTC. V is TRBV5-1 and J is TRBJ2-1; 15 nucleotides agree with TRBD2. Unmatched junction bases numbered 5, after V lost 3 bases and J lost 7 bases. The CDR3 spans 16 residues. Per the germline V gene, CDR1 is SGHRS and CDR2 is YFSETQ.

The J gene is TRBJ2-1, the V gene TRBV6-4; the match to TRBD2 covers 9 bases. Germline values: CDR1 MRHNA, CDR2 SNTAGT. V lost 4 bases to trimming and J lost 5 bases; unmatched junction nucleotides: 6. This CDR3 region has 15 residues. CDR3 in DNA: TGTGCCAGCAGTGTACGGCTAGCGGGGAACAATGAGCAGTTCTTC. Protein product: CASSVRLAGNNEQFF.

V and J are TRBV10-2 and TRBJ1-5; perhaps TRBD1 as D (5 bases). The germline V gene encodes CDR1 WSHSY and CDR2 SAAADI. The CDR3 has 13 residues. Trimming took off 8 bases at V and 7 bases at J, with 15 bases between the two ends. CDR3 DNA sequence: TGCGCCAGCTCCGCTGGGGGAGGGCAGCCCCAGCATTTT. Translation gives CASSAGGGQPQHF.

The CDR3 DNA follows: TGTGCCAGCAGGTACAGGGGAAGTATTACTGAAGCTTTCTTT. This gives the protein CASRYRGSITEAFF. This chain joins TRBV7-2 and TRBJ1-1; 7 bases line up with TRBD1. Germline trimming cut 6 bases from V and 5 bases from J; bases unmatched to any gene: 9. CDR3 length: 14 residues. Germline V gene data show CDR1 as SGHTA and CDR2 as FQGNSA.

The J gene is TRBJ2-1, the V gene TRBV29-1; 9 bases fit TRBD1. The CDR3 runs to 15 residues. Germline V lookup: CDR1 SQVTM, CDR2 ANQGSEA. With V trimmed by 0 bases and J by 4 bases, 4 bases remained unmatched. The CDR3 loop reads CSVEEGQGTYNEQFF. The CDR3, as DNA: TGCAGCGTTGAAGAGGGACAGGGCACTTACAATGAGCAGTTCTTC.

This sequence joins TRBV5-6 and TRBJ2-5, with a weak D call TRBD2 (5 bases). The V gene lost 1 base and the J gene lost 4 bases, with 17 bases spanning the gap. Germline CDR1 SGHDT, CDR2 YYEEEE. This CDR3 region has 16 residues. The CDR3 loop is CASSLKSFGELETQYF. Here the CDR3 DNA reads TGTGCCAGCAGCTTGAAAAGTTTCGGGGAATTAGAGACCCAGTACTTC.

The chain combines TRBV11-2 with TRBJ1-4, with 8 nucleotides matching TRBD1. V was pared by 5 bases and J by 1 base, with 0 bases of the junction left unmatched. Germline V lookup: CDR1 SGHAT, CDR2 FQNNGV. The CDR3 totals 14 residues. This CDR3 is CASSDRGTNEKLFF. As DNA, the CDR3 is TGTGCCAGCAGCGACAGGGGAACTAATGAAAAACTGTTTTTT.

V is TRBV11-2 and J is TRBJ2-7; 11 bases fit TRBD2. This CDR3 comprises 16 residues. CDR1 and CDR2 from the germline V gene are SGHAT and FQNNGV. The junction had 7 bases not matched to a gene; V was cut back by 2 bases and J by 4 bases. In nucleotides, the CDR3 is TGTGCCAGCAGCTTACTGACTAGCGGGACCTCTTACGAGCAGTACTTC. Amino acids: CASSLLTSGTSYEQYF.

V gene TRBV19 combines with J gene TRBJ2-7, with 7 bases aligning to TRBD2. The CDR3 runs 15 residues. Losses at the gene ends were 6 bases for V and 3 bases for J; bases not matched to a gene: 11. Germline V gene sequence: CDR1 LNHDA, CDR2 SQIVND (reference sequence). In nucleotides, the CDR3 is TGTGCCAGTAGCCCGGTGTCTAGCGGAAGCTACGAGCAGTACTTC. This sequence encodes CASSPVSSGSYEQYF.

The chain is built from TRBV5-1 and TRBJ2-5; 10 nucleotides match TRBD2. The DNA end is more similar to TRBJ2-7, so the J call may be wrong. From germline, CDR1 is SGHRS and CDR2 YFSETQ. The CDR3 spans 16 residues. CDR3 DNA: TGCGCCAGCAGCCCGGGGACGCTAGCGGGAGCGGGCGAGCAGTACTTC. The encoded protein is CASSPGTLAGAGEQYF.

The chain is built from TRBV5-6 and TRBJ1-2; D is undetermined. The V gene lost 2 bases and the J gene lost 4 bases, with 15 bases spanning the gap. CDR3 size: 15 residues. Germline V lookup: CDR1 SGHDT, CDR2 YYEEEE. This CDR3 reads CASSLGSAGIYGYTF. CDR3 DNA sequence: TGTGCCAGCAGCTTAGGGAGTGCCGGGATCTATGGCTACACCTTC.

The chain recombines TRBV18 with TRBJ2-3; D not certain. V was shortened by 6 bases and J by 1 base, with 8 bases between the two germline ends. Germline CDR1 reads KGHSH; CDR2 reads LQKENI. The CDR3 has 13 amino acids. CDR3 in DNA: TGTGCCAGCTCCCGCACTGGCACAGATACGCAGTATTTT. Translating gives CASSRTGTDTQYF.

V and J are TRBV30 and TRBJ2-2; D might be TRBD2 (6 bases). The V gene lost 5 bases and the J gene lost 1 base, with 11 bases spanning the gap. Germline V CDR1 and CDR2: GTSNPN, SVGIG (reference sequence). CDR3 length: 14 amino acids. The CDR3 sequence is CAWGGTQNTGELFF. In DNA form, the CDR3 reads TGTGCCTGGGGCGGGACTCAGAACACCGGGGAGCTGTTTTTT. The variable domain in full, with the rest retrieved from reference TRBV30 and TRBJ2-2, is SQTIHQWPATLVQPVGSPLSLECTVEGTSNPNLYWYRQAAGRGLQLLFYSVGIGQISSEVPQNLSASRPQDRQFILSSKKLLLSDSGFYLCAWGGTQNTGELFFGEGSRLTVL.

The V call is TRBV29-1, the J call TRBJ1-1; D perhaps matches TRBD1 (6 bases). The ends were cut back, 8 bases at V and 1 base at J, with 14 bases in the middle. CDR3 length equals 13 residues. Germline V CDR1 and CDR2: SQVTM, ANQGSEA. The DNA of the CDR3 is TGCAGCATAAACAGGGTCGCGAACACTGAAGCTTTCTTT. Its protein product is CSINRVANTEAFF. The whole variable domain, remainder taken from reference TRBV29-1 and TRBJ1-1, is SAVISQKPSRDICQRGTSLTIQCQVDSQVTMMFWYRQQPGQSLTLIATANQGSEATYESGFVIDKFPISRPNLTFSTLTVSNMSPEDSSIYLCSINRVANTEAFFGQGTRLTVV.

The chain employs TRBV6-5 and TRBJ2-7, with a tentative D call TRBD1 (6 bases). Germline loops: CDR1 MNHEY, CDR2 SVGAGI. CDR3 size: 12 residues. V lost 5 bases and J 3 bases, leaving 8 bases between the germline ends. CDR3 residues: CASSEQGYEQYF. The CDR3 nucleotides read TGTGCCAGCAGTGAACAGGGCTACGAGCAGTACTTC.